The clone carrying this T cell receptor (beta chain) was counted only a few times. Its antigen is not known. These data originate in a study of CD8+CD57+ T cells in acquired aplastic anemia. Study background: Healthy donors gave 11 million or so reads on average for CD4+ cells. General study points: Between patients and controls, CD8+ Simpson's diversity did not vary significantly.

The germline CDR1 and CDR2 sequences are SEHNR and FQNEAQ (reference sequence). This CDR3 is built from 13 residues. With 6 bases removed from V and 9 bases from J, the gap between germline ends came to 15 bases. TCR beta VDJ and CDR3 were profiled, and genomic DNA was the template. One entry per CDR3 protein results from TCRdb running MiXCR on the reads. The sample contains some 410,000 distinct CDR3 sequences, 65% to 75% of which appear only once. This chain connects TRBV7-9 to TRBJ2-1; D uncertain. The sequenced material came from sorted CD4+, CD8+, or CD8+CD57+ T cells (not recorded which) from PBMCs. The sequence was obtained from a human donor in good health, serving as a control. The CDR3 DNA is TGTGCCAGCAGTTCAAATGGGAACACTGAGCAGTTCTTC. This translates into CASSSNGNTEQFF. Looking up the rest from reference TRBV7-9 and TRBJ2-1 gives the full variable domain: DTGVSQNPRHKITKRGQNVTFRCDPISEHNRLYWYRQTLGQGPEFLTYFQNEAQLEKSRLLSDRFSAERPKGSFSTLEIQRTEQGDSAMYLCASSSNGNTEQFFGPGTRLTVL.